This entry describes one TCR beta chain. The data belong to a study of cytomegalovirus exposure and HLA in healthy donors. V was pared by 1 base and J by 7 bases, with 10 bases between. This CDR3 is 14 amino acids long. Germline-derived CDR1 and CDR2 are MNHEY and SVGAGI. The PCR had 60 Vbeta and 13 Jbeta primers. The method was immunoSEQ multiplex PCR; TCRdb's version includes in-frame clones alone and lacks a portion of them. The data hold about 72,000 clones, with almost 85% observed a single time. The receptor's source is a man between 18 and 35 years old in good health and CMV-seronegative. The sequencing sample was made of PBMCs. The chain combines TRBV6-5 with TRBJ1-4; no firm D call. The CDR3 nucleotides are TGTGCCAGCAGTTACTTTGAGACGGGTGAAAAACTGTTTTTT. This encodes CASSYFETGEKLFF.